The rows below give T cell receptor beta chains drawn from one sample of a study of cytomegalovirus exposure and HLA in healthy donors. Clones were read by immunoSEQ multiplex PCR, and TCRdb kept only the in-frame ones, dropping some. The data hold around 190,000 clones, with 87% observed a single time. The sample was PBMCs. The origin of the receptors is a boy aged 2 to 9 in good health and CMV-seronegative. Each CDR3 is given with its conserved first and last residue. Fields, in order: V gene, D gene, J gene, clone size, CDR3 protein, CDR3 DNA. The D gene is left open where the match is weak. Expanded clones are given a class, and other clones once, few, many or no size at all.

TRBV6-4,NA,TRBJ2-6,medium-sized,CASSDTSSGANVLTF,TGTGCCAGCAGTGACACTAGCTCTGGGGCCAACGTCCTGACTTTC
TRBV20-1,TRBD1,TRBJ2-7,NA,CSALRGEQYF,TGCAGTGCCCTCAGGGGGGAGCAGTACTTC
TRBV30,TRBD1,TRBJ2-7,NA,CAWSRGTGSHEQYF,TGTGCCTGGAGCCGTGGGACAGGGTCCCACGAGCAGTACTTC
TRBV6-6,NA,TRBJ2-7,once,CASSREGSYLGYEQYF,TGTGCCAGCAGTAGAGAGGGTTCTTATCTCGGATACGAGCAGTACTTC
TRBV30,NA,TRBJ2-6,NA,CAWRQGTFSGANVLTF,TGTGCCTGGAGGCAGGGTACCTTCTCTGGGGCCAACGTCCTGACTTTC
TRBV5-4,NA,TRBJ2-3,NA,CASSLAMSDTQYF,TGCGCCAGCAGCTTGGCCATGTCAGATACGCAGTATTTT
TRBV7-9,NA,TRBJ1-1,NA,CASSSQGDTEAFF,TGTGCCAGCAGCTCCCAGGGCGACACTGAAGCTTTCTTT
TRBV5-1,NA,TRBJ2-5,once,CASSPSTEETQYF,TGCGCCAGCAGCCCCTCCACAGAAGAGACCCAGTACTTC
TRBV18,TRBD2,TRBJ2-5,NA,CASHKSASGKETQYF,TGTGCCAGCCACAAAAGCGCTAGCGGGAAAGAGACCCAGTACTTC
TRBV7-9,TRBD2,TRBJ2-1,NA,CASSLPGTSSYNEQFF,TGTGCCAGCAGCTTACCGGGGACTAGCTCCTACAATGAGCAGTTCTTC
TRBV28,NA,TRBJ2-2,NA,CASSPQVSTGELFF,TGTGCCAGCAGTCCACAGGTATCCACCGGGGAGCTGTTTTTT
TRBV19,NA,TRBJ2-3,NA,CASSRTLGGGTDTQYF,TGTGCCAGTAGTAGGACTCTTGGTGGCGGCACAGATACGCAGTATTTT
TRBV19,TRBD1,TRBJ2-1,NA,CASSTLGQGYNEQFF,TGTGCCAGTAGTACCTTGGGACAGGGTTACAATGAGCAGTTCTTC
TRBV10-3,NA,TRBJ1-1,few,CAISERSGNTEAFF,TGTGCCATCAGTGAGCGGTCAGGCAACACTGAAGCTTTCTTT
TRBV2,TRBD1,TRBJ1-5,NA,CASRGTESIRYQPQHF,TGTGCCAGCAGGGGGACAGAAAGTATAAGGTATCAGCCCCAGCATTTT
TRBV27,TRBD2,TRBJ2-3,NA,CASRAVAGAVDTQYF,TGTGCCAGCAGAGCCGTAGCGGGGGCTGTAGATACGCAGTATTTT
TRBV19,TRBD1,TRBJ2-5,NA,CASSMSGTGPQETQYF,TGTGCCAGTAGTATGTCCGGGACAGGACCCCAAGAGACCCAGTACTTC
TRBV28,TRBD2,TRBJ2-7,NA,CASSRTSGNSYEQYF,TGTGCCAGCAGTCGGACTAGCGGGAATTCCTACGAGCAGTACTTC
TRBV27,TRBD1,TRBJ2-7,NA,CASSFRTGGVIAYEQYF,TGTGCCAGCAGTTTTAGGACAGGGGGGGTGATCGCCTACGAGCAGTACTTC
TRBV19,NA,TRBJ1-2,NA,CASQRRGSYGYTF,TGTGCCAGCCAAAGGCGGGGATCGTATGGCTACACCTTC
TRBV19,NA,TRBJ1-1,NA,CASQTQNTEAFF,TGTGCCAGTCAAACACAGAACACTGAAGCTTTCTTT